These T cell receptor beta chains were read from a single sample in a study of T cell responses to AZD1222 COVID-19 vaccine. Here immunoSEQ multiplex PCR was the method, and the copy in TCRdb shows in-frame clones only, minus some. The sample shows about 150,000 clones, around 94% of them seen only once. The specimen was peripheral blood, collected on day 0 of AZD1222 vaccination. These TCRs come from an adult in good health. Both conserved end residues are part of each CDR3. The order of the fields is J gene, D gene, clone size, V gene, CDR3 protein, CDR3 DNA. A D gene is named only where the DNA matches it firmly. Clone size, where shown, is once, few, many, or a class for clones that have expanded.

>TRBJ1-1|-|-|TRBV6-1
CASSEALTAAPNTEAFF
TGTGCCAGCAGTGAAGCGCTGACAGCCGCGCCGAACACTGAAGCTTTCTTT
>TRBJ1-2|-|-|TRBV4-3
CASSPDVGNYGYTF
TGCGCCAGCAGCCCCGACGTGGGGAACTATGGCTACACCTTC
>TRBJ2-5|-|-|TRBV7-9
CASSFLAETQYF
TGTGCCAGCAGCTTTCTAGCTGAGACCCAGTACTTC
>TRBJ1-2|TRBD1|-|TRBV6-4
CASSPGQGAVGYTF
TGTGCCAGCAGCCCGGGACAGGGGGCCGTTGGCTACACCTTC
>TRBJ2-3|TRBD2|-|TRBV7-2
CASSLGSSGSDTQYF
TGTGCCAGCAGCTTAGGTTCTAGCGGGAGTGATACGCAGTATTTT
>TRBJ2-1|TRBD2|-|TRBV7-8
CASSFAGGSYNEQFF
TGTGCCAGCAGCTTTGCGGGGGGGTCCTACAATGAGCAGTTCTTC
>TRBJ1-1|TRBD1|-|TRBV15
CATSRTIQGADTEAFF
TGTGCCACCAGCAGAACCATACAGGGGGCAGACACTGAAGCTTTCTTT
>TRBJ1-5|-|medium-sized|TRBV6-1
CASSDEEGGGNQPQHF
TGTGCCAGCAGTGACGAAGAGGGGGGTGGCAATCAGCCCCAGCATTTT
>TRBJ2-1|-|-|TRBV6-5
CASSYSGGYNEQFF
TGTGCCAGCAGTTACTCGGGGGGCTACAATGAGCAGTTCTTC
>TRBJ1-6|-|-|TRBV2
CASKADSSYNSPLHF
TGTGCCAGCAAGGCAGACAGCTCCTATAATTCACCCCTCCACTTT
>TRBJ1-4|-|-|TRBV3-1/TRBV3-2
CASSHYATNEKLFF
TGTGCCAGCAGCCATTATGCAACTAATGAAAAACTGTTTTTT
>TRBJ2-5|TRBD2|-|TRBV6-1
CASSVYLAGGIGETQYF
TGTGCCAGCAGTGTTTACCTGGCGGGAGGGATAGGGGAGACCCAGTACTTC
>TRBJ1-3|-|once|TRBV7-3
CASSSGQGNTIYF
TGTGCCAGCAGCAGCGGACAGGGAAACACCATATATTTT
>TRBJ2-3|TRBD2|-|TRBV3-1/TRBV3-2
CASSPRTSGVTDTQYF
TGTGCCAGCAGCCCCCGGACTAGCGGGGTCACAGATACGCAGTATTTT
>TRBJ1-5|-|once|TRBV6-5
CASSYSTAPNQPQHF
TGTGCCAGCAGTTATTCCACAGCACCCAATCAGCCCCAGCATTTT
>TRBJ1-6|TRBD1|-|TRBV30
CAWSTGEGSPLHF
TGTGCCTGGAGTACAGGGGAAGGCTCACCCCTCCACTTT
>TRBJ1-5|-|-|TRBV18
CASSSAGVGQPQHF
TGTGCCAGCTCATCTGCAGGGGTGGGACAGCCCCAGCATTTT
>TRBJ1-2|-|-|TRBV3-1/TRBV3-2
CASSRDIYGYTF
TGTGCCAGCAGCAGGGACATCTATGGCTACACCTTC
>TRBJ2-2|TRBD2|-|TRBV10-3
CAISGLDTGELFF
TGTGCCATCAGCGGACTAGACACCGGGGAGCTGTTTTTT
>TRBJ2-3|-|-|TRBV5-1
CASSWDTDTQYF
TGCGCCAGCAGCTGGGACACAGATACGCAGTATTTT
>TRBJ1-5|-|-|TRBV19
CASSTGGGFNQPQHF
TGTGCCAGTAGTACCGGGGGGGGTTTCAATCAGCCCCAGCATTTT
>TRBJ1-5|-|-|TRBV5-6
CASSFQWGGHQPQHF
TGTGCCAGCAGCTTTCAGTGGGGAGGGCATCAGCCCCAGCATTTT
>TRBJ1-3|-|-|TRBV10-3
CAITAGAARTIYF
TGTGCCATCACGGCAGGGGCTGCACGCACCATATATTTT
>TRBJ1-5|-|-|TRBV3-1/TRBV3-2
CASSQDFGIQPQHF
TGTGCCAGCAGCCAAGATTTCGGGATTCAGCCCCAGCATTTT